The source of this T cell receptor beta chain is a study of identical twins. CDR3 length: 15 amino acids. Trimming stripped 2 bases from V and 2 bases from J, with 10 bases between. CDR1 is SGHDN, CDR2 FVKESK, per germline. TCRdb re-analysed the 5' RACE reads in MiXCR, keeping a single row per CDR3 protein. The data hold approximately 690,000 distinct CDR3 sequences, with around 6.1% observed a single time. Study results and limitations: Potential partial confounding of zero-insertion analyses by invariant MAIT and iNKT cells was noted.

Regarding this clonotype: What it recognizes is unknown.

The chain links TRBV14 to TRBJ2-1, with D uncertain. The TCR originated in a man between 18 and 29 years old in good health. Sample: naive T cells sorted from blood. The DNA for the CDR3 is TGTGCCAGCAGCCAACCGGTCCGAGCCTACAATGAGCAGTTCTTC. Residues: CASSQPVRAYNEQFF.